The 23 T cell receptor beta chains below were found in one sample sequenced in a study of CD8 T cells in ankylosing spondylitis. General study results and limits: In ankylosing spondylitis blood, a motif of roughly 8 highly homologous TCR beta variants appeared characteristic.

TCRdb recomputed calls from the 5' RACE reads with MiXCR, one row per CDR3 protein. The data hold some 700,000 distinct CDR3 sequences, with roughly 20% observed a single time. For these receptors, no antigen is known. The sequenced material came from blood, either unsorted or a sorted T cell fraction (not recorded which). These receptor sequences come from a male donor with ankylosing spondylitis.

This chain links TRBV7-3 with TRBJ2-2; tentative D call: TRBD2 (5 bases). The CDR3 is made up of 16 amino acids. The germline V gene encodes CDR1 SGHTA and CDR2 FQGTGA. The V and J ends lost 2 bases and 1 base respectively, with 11 bases between them. The CDR3 bases are TGTGCCAGCAGCTTAGGTCCAGGACTGAACACCGGGGAGCTGTTTTTT. It codes for CASSLGPGLNTGELFF.

The sample holds many counts of this clonotype. The chain is built from TRBV30 and TRBJ1-5; maybe TRBD1 (5 bases). V lost 2 bases and J lost 8, with 13 bases in between. The CDR3 extends over 13 amino acids. CDR1 and CDR2 (germline): GTSNPN, SVGIG (reference sequence). The CDR3 is CAWSSTGDEPQHF. The CDR3 DNA reads TGTGCCTGGAGTAGTACGGGGGATGAGCCCCAGCATTTT. The full variable domain, in which reference TRBV30 and TRBJ1-5 provide the parts outside the CDR3, is SQTIHQWPATLVQPVGSPLSLECTVEGTSNPNLYWYRQAAGRGLQLLFYSVGIGQISSEVPQNLSASRPQDRQFILSSKKLLLSDSGFYLCAWSSTGDEPQHFGDGTRLSIL.

The table lists this clonotype with a few counts. The chain is built from TRBV5-6 and TRBJ1-1, with a possible D match to TRBD1 (5 bases). The CDR3 loop spans 14 amino acids. Looked up from germline, CDR1 is SGHDT and CDR2 is YYEEEE. Trimming stripped 0 bases from V and 4 bases from J, with 10 bases between. The CDR3 bases are TGTGCCAGCAGCTTGGAAGGAGGGGTCACTGAAGCTTTCTTT. It specifies CASSLEGGVTEAFF.

The table lists this clonotype with a few counts. The V and J genes are TRBV20-1 and TRBJ2-7; D possibly uses TRBD1 or TRBD2 (5 bases each). V was cut by 1 base and J by 2 bases, with 12 bases left in between. The CDR3 extends over 14 amino acids. Germline V gene lookup returns CDR1 DFQATT and CDR2 SNEGSKA (reference sequence). CDR3 protein: CSARVPREPYEQYF. CDR3 nucleotide sequence: TGCAGTGCTAGAGTGCCCAGGGAGCCCTACGAGCAGTACTTC.

This clonotype was counted many times. CDR3 amino acids: CASSLSTNTGELFF. The CDR3 nucleotides are TGTGCCAGCAGTTTATCGACGAACACCGGGGAGCTGTTTTTT. V usage is TRBV12-3 or TRBV12-4 and J usage is TRBJ2-2, with D hard to call. V lost 2 bases and J lost 0, with 4 bases in between. This CDR3 spans 14 amino acids.

The table lists this clonotype with many counts. The gene calls are TRBV3-1 and TRBJ1-2; 7 bases match TRBD1. Per the germline V gene, CDR1 is LGHDT and CDR2 is YNNKEL (reference sequence). V dropped 6 bases and J dropped 8; count of bases not matched to a gene: 3. The CDR3 has 11 amino acids. CDR3 region: CASSRQGGYTF. The DNA of the CDR3 is TGTGCCAGCAGTCGACAGGGCGGCTACACCTTC.

The chain is built from TRBV5-1 and TRBJ1-5, with 7 bases matching TRBD1. Trimming cost V 2 bases and J 5 bases; bases outside gene matches: 10. CDR1 and CDR2 from the germline V gene are SGHRS and YFSETQ. This CDR3 region has 16 residues. The CDR3 reads CASSFAGTVLDQPQHF. DNA for the CDR3: TGCGCCAGCAGCTTCGCCGGGACAGTCCTTGATCAGCCCCAGCATTTT.

This chain joins TRBV24-1 and TRBJ1-2; D is possibly TRBD1 (5 bases). V lost 5 bases and J lost 1, with 10 bases in between. The germline V gene has CDR1 KGHDR and CDR2 SFDVKD. This CDR3 is built from 14 residues. DNA for the CDR3: TGTGCCACCAGTGGGGCGGGACGTAACTATGGCTACACCTTC. Protein product: CATSGAGRNYGYTF.

In its sample, this clonotype was seen a few times. The V call is TRBV12-3 or TRBV12-4, the J call TRBJ1-3; D is unresolved. There are 16 residues in the CDR3. V lost 11 bases and J lost 0, with 20 bases in between. This CDR3 is CAVSLLIKSSGNTIYF. The CDR3 region has the DNA TGTGCCGTGAGCCTCCTCATAAAAAGCTCTGGAAACACCATATATTTT.

This chain uses TRBV7-9 with TRBJ1-1; tentatively, D is TRBD1 (5 bases). V lost 5 bases and J lost 7, with 17 bases in between. The CDR3 loop spans 14 amino acids. The germline gives CDR1 SEHNR, CDR2 FQNEAQ (reference sequence). Written as DNA, the CDR3 is TGTGCCAGCAGCCCTCTGCCTGGCAGGGTTGAAGCTTTCTTT. This gives the protein CASSPLPGRVEAFF.

This clonotype has just a few counts. The J gene is TRBJ2-3, the V gene TRBV15, with D unresolved. Deletions cut 0 bases from V and 0 bases from J, with 7 bases between. Looked up from germline, CDR1 is LNHNV and CDR2 is YYDKDF (reference sequence). The CDR3 has 15 amino acids. The CDR3 sequence: CATSRDVGSTDTQYF. The CDR3 DNA reads as TGTGCCACCAGCAGAGATGTCGGGAGCACAGATACGCAGTATTTT. The complete variable domain, with remaining parts taken from reference TRBV15 and TRBJ2-3, reads DAMVIQNPRYQVTQFGKPVTLSCSQTLNHNVMYWYQQKSSQAPKLLFHYYDKDFNNEADTPDNFQSRRPNTSFCFLDIRSPGLGDTAMYLCATSRDVGSTDTQYFGPGTRLTVL.

In its sample, this clonotype was seen a few times. V and J are TRBV20-1 and TRBJ2-1; D might be TRBD1 or TRBD2, each matching 5 bases. The length of the CDR3 is 15 residues. CDR1 DFQATT and CDR2 SNEGSKA come from the germline V gene (reference sequence). Trimming stripped 1 base from V and 5 bases from J, with 15 bases between. CDR3 amino acids: CSARVQARAHNEQFF. For the CDR3, the DNA is TGCAGTGCTAGAGTACAGGCGCGGGCCCACAATGAGCAGTTCTTC.

The J gene is TRBJ2-1, the V gene TRBV11-2, with 7 nucleotides matching TRBD2. With V trimmed by 3 bases and J by 6 bases, 5 bases remained unmatched. Germline V gene data show CDR1 as SGHAT and CDR2 as FQNNGV. The CDR3 consists of 14 residues. As DNA, the CDR3 is TGTGCCAGCAGCTTTGGGGGGGATTTCAATGAGCAGTTCTTC. Translating it yields CASSFGGDFNEQFF.

This clonotype has more than one count but fewer than ten. The V call is TRBV12-3 or TRBV12-4, the J call TRBJ2-1; D could derive from TRBD1 or TRBD2 (5 bases each). The CDR3 loop spans 14 amino acids. V was clipped by 6 bases and J by 8 bases, with 17 bases between them. The CDR3 DNA reads TGTGCCAGCAGCCAAACTGGGACGCTGGATGAGCAGTTCTTC. Residues: CASSQTGTLDEQFF.

The J gene is TRBJ1-4, the V gene TRBV4-1, with D uncertain. V gave up 4 bases and J gave up 12 bases, with 15 bases separating them. Germline CDR1 is MGHRA and CDR2 is YSYEKL. CDR3 size: 13 residues. The CDR3 region is CASSLDGEGELFF. The CDR3 nucleotides read TGCGCCAGCAGCCTGGACGGGGAAGGTGAACTGTTTTTT.

The V call is TRBV3-1, the J call TRBJ1-6, with D unresolved. The ends were cut back, 3 bases at V and 9 bases at J, with 15 bases in the middle. Germline CDR1 reads LGHDT; CDR2 reads YNNKEL (reference sequence). The CDR3 runs to 15 residues. In DNA form, the CDR3 reads TGTGCCAGCAGCCACCGGGATTTAAGAGGTTCACCCCTCCACTTT. Its protein product is CASSHRDLRGSPLHF.

The chain joins TRBV12-3 or TRBV12-4 to TRBJ1-2; the D is unclear. This CDR3 is 15 amino acids long. The ends were cut back, 3 bases at V and 1 base at J, with 12 bases in the middle. CDR3 DNA sequence: TGTGCCAGCAGTTTTCCCGAACAGAATAACTATGGCTACACCTTC. This sequence encodes CASSFPEQNNYGYTF.

This clonotype was seen a few times. Here the CDR3 DNA reads TGTGCCAGCAGACACAAATGGGGGGCCGGCACCGGGGAGCTGTTTTTT. Protein: CASRHKWGAGTGELFF. The genes are TRBV7-2 and TRBJ2-2, with D perhaps assigned TRBD1 or TRBD2 (6 bases each). Germline V gene sequence: CDR1 SGHTA, CDR2 FQGNSA. The CDR3 covers 16 residues. Trimming shortened V by 6 bases and J by 4 bases, and 18 bases separated the two germline ends. The full variable domain, with the rest looked up from reference TRBV7-2 and TRBJ2-2, is GAGVSQSPSNKVTEKGKDVELRCDPISGHTALYWYRQSLGQGLEFLIYFQGNSAPDKSGLPSDRFSAERTGGSVSTLTIQRTQQEDSAVYLCASRHKWGAGTGELFFGEGSRLTVL.

The rearrangement uses TRBV7-9 and TRBJ2-1, with D maybe TRBD1 (5 bases). Trimming shortened V by 4 bases and J by 5 bases, and 15 bases separated the two germline ends. The germline gives CDR1 SEHNR, CDR2 FQNEAQ (reference sequence). The CDR3 loop spans 15 amino acids. The CDR3 DNA follows: TGTGCCAGCAGCTCCATTGGCAGGGTCAACAATGAGCAGTTCTTC. Amino acid sequence: CASSSIGRVNNEQFF.

This chain joins TRBV3-1 and TRBJ2-6, with D maybe TRBD2 (5 bases). V lost 8 bases to trimming and J lost 0 bases, with 17 bases between them. The germline gives CDR1 LGHDT, CDR2 YNNKEL (reference sequence). This CDR3 has 17 amino acids. The DNA for the CDR3 is TGTGCCAGCTGCCCCTCGGGGTCTAGCTCTGGGGCCAACGTCCTGACTTTC. Protein sequence: CASCPSGSSSGANVLTF. The full variable domain, in which reference TRBV3-1 and TRBJ2-6 provide the parts outside the CDR3, is DTAVSQTPKYLVTQMGNDKSIKCEQNLGHDTMYWYKQDSKKFLKIMFSYNNKELIINETVPNRFSPKSPDKAHLNLHINSLELGDSAVYFCASCPSGSSSGANVLTFGAGSRLTVL.

The V and J genes are TRBV20-1 and TRBJ2-3; 8 nucleotides align to TRBD2. V trimming: 1 base; J trimming: 2 bases; junction bases outside the gene matches: 5. The germline V gene has CDR1 DFQATT and CDR2 SNEGSKA (reference sequence). This CDR3 region has 15 residues. CDR3 DNA sequence: TGCAGTGCTAGAGCGGTGACTAGCGACACAGATACGCAGTATTTT. This translates into CSARAVTSDTDTQYF.

This clonotype was seen more than once but under ten times. The chain has TRBV7-8 and TRBJ2-5; D gene ambiguous. The CDR3 is made up of 13 amino acids. From germline, CDR1 is SGHVS and CDR2 FQNEAQ. The ends were cut back, 3 bases at V and 1 base at J, with 6 bases in the middle. The CDR3 is CASSFPLQETQYF. In DNA form, the CDR3 reads TGTGCCAGCAGCTTTCCACTCCAAGAGACCCAGTACTTC.

V is TRBV6-2 or TRBV6-3 and J is TRBJ2-7; D unresolved. Germline CDR1 MNHEY, CDR2 SVGEGT. V lost 6 bases and J 3 bases, leaving 9 bases between the germline ends. The length of the CDR3 is 12 residues. CDR3 in DNA: TGTGCCAGCAGCCTCACTCACTACGAGCAGTACTTC. Encoded protein: CASSLTHYEQYF.